These T cell receptor beta chains were read from a single sample in a study of blood T cell repertoires in COVID-19. Using immunoSEQ multiplex PCR, the repertoire was profiled, and TCRdb retains in-frame clones only, with some absent. The sample shows 100,000 to 150,000 clones, about 86% of them seen only once. Sequenced sample: PBMCs or T cells enriched from blood (not recorded which). These receptors were obtained from a man in his forties with acute COVID-19. CDR3s include the opening cysteine and the closing phenylalanine or tryptophan. D genes are given only for firm matches. A clone size is listed for some rows: how often the clone was seen (once, few, many), or a class if it is expanded.

clone size: NA
D gene: NA
V gene: TRBV10-2
J gene: TRBJ1-2
CDR3 protein: CASSPDSVSYGYTF
CDR3 DNA: TGCGCCAGCAGCCCAGACAGTGTCAGCTATGGCTACACCTTC

clone size: once
D gene: NA
V gene: TRBV2
J gene: TRBJ1-1
CDR3 protein: CASTRSTGRNTEAFF
CDR3 DNA: TGTGCCAGCACCCGGTCCACCGGGAGGAACACTGAAGCTTTCTTT

clone size: NA
D gene: TRBD1
V gene: TRBV27
J gene: TRBJ2-7
CDR3 protein: CASSFRDRGQEQYF
CDR3 DNA: TGTGCCAGCAGTTTCCGGGACAGGGGGCAAGAGCAGTACTTC

clone size: NA
D gene: NA
V gene: TRBV7-9
J gene: TRBJ2-7
CDR3 protein: CASSLRATGEQYF
CDR3 DNA: TGTGCCAGCAGCTTACGCGCGACTGGAGAGCAGTACTTC

clone size: NA
D gene: NA
V gene: TRBV15
J gene: TRBJ1-4
CDR3 protein: CATSRDRVLRGEKLFF
CDR3 DNA: TGTGCCACCAGCAGAGATCGGGTCTTACGGGGAGAAAAACTGTTTTTT

clone size: once
D gene: NA
V gene: TRBV19
J gene: TRBJ2-2
CDR3 protein: CASSPGIAGELFF
CDR3 DNA: TGTGCCAGTAGTCCAGGGATCGCCGGGGAGCTGTTTTTT

clone size: NA
D gene: NA
V gene: TRBV2
J gene: TRBJ1-6
CDR3 protein: CASLPGLWDNSPLHF
CDR3 DNA: TGTGCCAGTTTACCGGGTCTGTGGGATAATTCACCCCTCCACTTT

clone size: few
D gene: TRBD1
V gene: TRBV7-9
J gene: TRBJ1-1
CDR3 protein: CASSDRGSVETEAFF
CDR3 DNA: TGTGCCAGCAGCGACAGGGGTTCGGTGGAGACTGAAGCTTTCTTT

clone size: NA
D gene: TRBD1
V gene: TRBV28
J gene: TRBJ1-1
CDR3 protein: CASRGTGGQPEAFF
CDR3 DNA: TGTGCCAGCAGGGGGACAGGGGGCCAACCTGAAGCTTTCTTT

clone size: NA
D gene: NA
V gene: TRBV12-5
J gene: TRBJ1-3
CDR3 protein: CASGLVQGSSGNTIYF
CDR3 DNA: TGTGCTAGTGGTTTGGTACAGGGCAGCTCTGGAAACACCATATATTTT

clone size: few
D gene: NA
V gene: TRBV6-5
J gene: TRBJ1-2
CDR3 protein: CASSSLAASNYGYTF
CDR3 DNA: TGTGCCAGCAGTTCCTTAGCAGCCTCTAACTATGGCTACACCTTC

clone size: once
D gene: NA
V gene: TRBV11-3
J gene: TRBJ2-3
CDR3 protein: CASSRGGSGALDTQYF
CDR3 DNA: TGTGCCAGCAGTCGTGGTGGTAGCGGCGCTCTCGATACGCAGTATTTT

clone size: NA
D gene: TRBD2
V gene: TRBV18
J gene: TRBJ2-6
CDR3 protein: CASSPVSAGGSFSGANVLTF
CDR3 DNA: TGTGCCAGCTCACCGGTGTCGGCGGGGGGGTCGTTTTCTGGGGCCAACGTCCTGACTTTC

clone size: NA
D gene: TRBD2
V gene: TRBV18
J gene: TRBJ2-3
CDR3 protein: CASSPLAGGSDTQYF
CDR3 DNA: TGTGCCAGCTCACCACTAGCGGGAGGATCAGATACGCAGTATTTT

clone size: once
D gene: NA
V gene: TRBV11-2
J gene: TRBJ1-1
CDR3 protein: CASSLGVQNTEAFF
CDR3 DNA: TGTGCCAGCAGCTTAGGCGTCCAGAACACTGAAGCTTTCTTT

clone size: NA
D gene: TRBD1
V gene: TRBV12-5
J gene: TRBJ2-2
CDR3 protein: CASGLVQGTVYTGELFF
CDR3 DNA: TGTGCTAGTGGTTTGGTACAGGGGACAGTCTACACCGGGGAGCTGTTTTTT

clone size: NA
D gene: NA
V gene: TRBV27
J gene: TRBJ1-2
CDR3 protein: CASSLKGPISVGYGYTF
CDR3 DNA: TGTGCCAGCAGTTTAAAGGGGCCAATCTCCGTCGGGTATGGCTACACCTTC

clone size: NA
D gene: TRBD2
V gene: TRBV5-8
J gene: TRBJ2-1
CDR3 protein: CASSLKSGGRHEQFF
CDR3 DNA: TGTGCCAGCAGCTTGAAGAGCGGGGGGCGGCATGAGCAGTTCTTC

clone size: NA
D gene: TRBD1
V gene: TRBV7-2
J gene: TRBJ1-1
CDR3 protein: CASSPGTGRHTEAFF
CDR3 DNA: TGTGCCAGCAGCCCGGGGACAGGGCGGCACACTGAAGCTTTCTTT

clone size: NA
D gene: NA
V gene: TRBV19
J gene: TRBJ1-3
CDR3 protein: CASMEFSGNTIYF
CDR3 DNA: TGTGCCAGTATGGAGTTCTCTGGAAACACCATATATTTT

clone size: NA
D gene: TRBD2
V gene: TRBV4-1
J gene: TRBJ2-1
CDR3 protein: CASSQDGRSYNEQFF
CDR3 DNA: TGCGCCAGCAGCCAAGACGGGAGGTCTTACAATGAGCAGTTCTTC

clone size: NA
D gene: TRBD2
V gene: TRBV5-4
J gene: TRBJ2-2
CDR3 protein: CASSLAGGGGTGELFF
CDR3 DNA: TGTGCCAGCAGCTTGGCCGGCGGGGGGGGCACCGGGGAGCTGTTTTTT

clone size: NA
D gene: NA
V gene: TRBV12-1
J gene: TRBJ1-2
CDR3 protein: CASSHLPGLFDYGYTF
CDR3 DNA: TGTGCCAGCAGTCACTTACCGGGACTGTTCGACTATGGCTACACCTTC

clone size: NA
D gene: TRBD2
V gene: TRBV7-2
J gene: TRBJ2-3
CDR3 protein: CASSLGLAGTDTQYF
CDR3 DNA: TGTGCCAGCAGCTTAGGACTAGCCGGCACAGATACGCAGTATTTT

clone size: NA
D gene: NA
V gene: TRBV9
J gene: TRBJ2-5
CDR3 protein: CASSARTSGETQYF
CDR3 DNA: TGTGCCAGCAGCGCCCGAACTTCGGGAGAGACCCAGTACTTC

clone size: once
D gene: NA
V gene: TRBV18
J gene: TRBJ1-2
CDR3 protein: CASSPPIGVGGYTF
CDR3 DNA: TGTGCCAGCTCACCCCCAATAGGGGTAGGTGGCTACACCTTC

clone size: NA
D gene: NA
V gene: TRBV4-1
J gene: TRBJ1-5
CDR3 protein: CASSQDSGFNQPQHF
CDR3 DNA: TGCGCCAGCAGCCAAGACTCCGGTTTCAATCAGCCCCAGCATTTT

clone size: once
D gene: NA
V gene: TRBV24-1
J gene: TRBJ2-7
CDR3 protein: CATSDLRGGEQYF
CDR3 DNA: TGTGCCACCAGTGATTTGCGAGGGGGCGAGCAGTACTTC